This T cell receptor beta chain was captured in a study of blood T cell repertoires in COVID-19. Study summary: Donors in the United States, Italy and Spain gave samples during acute or convalescent COVID-19.

Trimming removed 5 bases from V and 8 bases from J, with 21 bases in between. The CDR3 is made up of 15 amino acids. Germline V gene sequence: CDR1 SEHNR, CDR2 FQNEAQ (reference sequence). Under the authors' procedure: Reference gene primer amplification yielded estimated nucleated cell counts. Sequenced by immunoSEQ multiplex PCR; TCRdb stores in-frame clones only, minus some. The V and J calls and clone size are taken from that table; D and trimming were inferred from the DNA. The table has some 80,000 clones, about 92% seen once. The TCR originated in a woman older than 75 with active or convalescent COVID-19. The sequenced material came from peripheral blood. This chain joins TRBV7-9 and TRBJ1-2; perhaps TRBD1 as D (6 bases). The CDR3 region is CASSPWDTWVGGYTF. CDR3 in DNA: TGTGCCAGCAGCCCGTGGGACACCTGGGTCGGGGGCTACACCTTC.